A single sample gave rise to the 2 T cell receptor beta chains below, sequenced in a study of T cell changes during pregnancy in multiple sclerosis. Some clones are missing from TCRdb's copy, which holds only in-frame ones; the method was immunoSEQ multiplex PCR. Of roughly 100,000 clones in the sample, about nine tenths are singletons; the top ten hold 0.7% to 0.9%. Sequenced material: peripheral blood, taken in the second trimester of pregnancy. Receptors were obtained from a female donor in good health, enrolled as a control in a pregnancy study.

CDR3 amino acids: CASSYSGRGTDTQYF. As DNA, the CDR3 is TGTGCCAGCAGCTATAGCGGGAGGGGCACAGATACGCAGTATTTT. The chain employs TRBV7-6 and TRBJ2-3, with 11 bases that match TRBD2. The CDR3 consists of 15 residues. V was clipped by 4 bases and J by 1 base; unmatched bases: 1. The germline V gene encodes CDR1 SGHVS and CDR2 FNYEAQ.

There are a few counts of this clone. This CDR3 reads CASSLGQGLSVNTEAFF. CDR3 nucleotide sequence: TGCGCCAGCAGCTTGGGGCAGGGCCTAAGCGTGAACACTGAAGCTTTCTTT. This chain uses TRBV5-1 with TRBJ1-1; D possibly corresponds to TRBD1 (5 bases). The germline gives CDR1 SGHRS, CDR2 YFSETQ. V gave up 0 bases and J gave up 0 bases, with 15 bases separating them. The CDR3 covers 17 residues.